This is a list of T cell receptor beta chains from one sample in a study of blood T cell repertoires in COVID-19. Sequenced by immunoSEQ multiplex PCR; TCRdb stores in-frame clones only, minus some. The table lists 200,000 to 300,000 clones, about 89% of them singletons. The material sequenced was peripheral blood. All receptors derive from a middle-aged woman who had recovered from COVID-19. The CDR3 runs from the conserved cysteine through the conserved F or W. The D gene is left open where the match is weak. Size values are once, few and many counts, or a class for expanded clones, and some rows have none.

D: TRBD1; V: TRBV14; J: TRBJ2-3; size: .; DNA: TGTGCCAGCAGCCAAGTACCTTCAGACAGGGCCGGCACAGATACGCAGTATTTT; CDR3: CASSQVPSDRAGTDTQYF
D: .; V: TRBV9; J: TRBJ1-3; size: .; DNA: TGTGCCAGCAGCGCCAGCTCTGGAAACACCATATATTTT; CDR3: CASSASSGNTIYF
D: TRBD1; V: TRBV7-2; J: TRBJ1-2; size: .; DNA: TGTGCCAGCAGCTCGCTAATTGGGACAGGCAGCGGCTACACCTTC; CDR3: CASSSLIGTGSGYTF
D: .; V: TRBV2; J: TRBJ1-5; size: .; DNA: TGTGCCAGCAGTGACAGGTTAGACAATCAGCCCCAGCATTTT; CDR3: CASSDRLDNQPQHF
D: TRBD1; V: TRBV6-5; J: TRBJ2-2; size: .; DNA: TGTGCCAGCAGTTACGGGACAGGTTCCCCCGGGGAGCTGTTTTTT; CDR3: CASSYGTGSPGELFF
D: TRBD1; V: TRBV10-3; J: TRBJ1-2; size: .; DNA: TGTGCCATCAGTGAGGTTGGGGACAGCTATGGCTACACCTTC; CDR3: CAISEVGDSYGYTF
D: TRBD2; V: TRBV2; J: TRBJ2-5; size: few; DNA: TGTGCCAGTTGCTCGACTAGCGGGGGCCAAGAGACCCAGTACTTC; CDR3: CASCSTSGGQETQYF
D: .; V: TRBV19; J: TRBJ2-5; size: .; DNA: TGTGCCAGTAGTATCGGACGGGGACAAGAGACCCAGTACTTC; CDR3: CASSIGRGQETQYF
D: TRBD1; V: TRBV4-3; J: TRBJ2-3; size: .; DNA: TGCGCCAGCAGCCAAGGGACAGGGGGCCGCACAGATACGCAGTATTTT; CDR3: CASSQGTGGRTDTQYF
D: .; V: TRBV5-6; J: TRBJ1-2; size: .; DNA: TGTGCCAGCAGTCCCACCCGATTCAGGGAAGCGAACTATGGCTACACCTTC; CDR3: CASSPTRFREANYGYTF
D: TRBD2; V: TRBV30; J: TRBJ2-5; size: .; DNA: TGTGCCTGGAGTGTATCGGGGGAGGGGACCCAGTACTTC; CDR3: CAWSVSGEGTQYF
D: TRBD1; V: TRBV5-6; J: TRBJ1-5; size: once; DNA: TGTGCCAGCAGCGACCGGACAGGGTTGGATCTTAATCAGCCCCAGCATTTT; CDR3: CASSDRTGLDLNQPQHF
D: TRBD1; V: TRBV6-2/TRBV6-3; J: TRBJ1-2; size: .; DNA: TGTGCCACCAGCAAGAAGGTGGGACAGAACTATGGCTACACCTTC; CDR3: CATSKKVGQNYGYTF
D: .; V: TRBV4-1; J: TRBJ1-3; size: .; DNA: TGCGCCAGCAGCATGGTAGAGGTCTCTGGAAACACCATATATTTT; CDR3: CASSMVEVSGNTIYF
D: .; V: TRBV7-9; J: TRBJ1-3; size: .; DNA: TGTGCCAGCAGCCCTTCCCCCGGACAGCGATCTGGAAACACCATATATTTT; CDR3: CASSPSPGQRSGNTIYF
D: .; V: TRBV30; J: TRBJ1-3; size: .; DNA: TGTGCCTGGAGTCGGTTTCGGGGGTTGGGAAACACCATATATTTT; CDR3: CAWSRFRGLGNTIYF
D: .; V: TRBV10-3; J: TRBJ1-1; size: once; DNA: TGTGCCATGGGAAGGGGGGGCACTGAAGCTTTCTTT; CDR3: CAMGRGGTEAFF
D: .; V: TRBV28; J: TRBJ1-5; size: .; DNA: TGTGCCAGCAGTCTTACCCCCGGGGTTTATAGCAATCAGCCCCAGCATTTT; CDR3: CASSLTPGVYSNQPQHF
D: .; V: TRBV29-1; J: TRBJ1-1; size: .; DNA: TGCAGCGTTGTCTTTGACAGCGCGAACACTGAAGCTTTCTTT; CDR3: CSVVFDSANTEAFF
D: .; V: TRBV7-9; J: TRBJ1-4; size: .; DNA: TGTGCCAGCAGCCCAGGGGTAACTAATGAAAAACTGTTTTTT; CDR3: CASSPGVTNEKLFF
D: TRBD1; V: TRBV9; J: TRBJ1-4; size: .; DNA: TGTGCCAGCAGCGTAGGGACAGGATCTAATGAAAAACTGTTTTTT; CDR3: CASSVGTGSNEKLFF
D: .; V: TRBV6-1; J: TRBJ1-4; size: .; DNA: TGTGCCAGCAGTGACGTCGGAGATAATGAAAAACTGTTTTTT; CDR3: CASSDVGDNEKLFF
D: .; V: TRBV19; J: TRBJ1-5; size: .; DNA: TGTGCCAGTTTGGGGGGTTGGGGCAATCAGCCCCAGCATTTT; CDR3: CASLGGWGNQPQHF
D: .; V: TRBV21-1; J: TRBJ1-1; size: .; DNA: TGTGCCAGCAGCAAGGGGGCGTATAAGAACACTGAAGCTTTCTTT; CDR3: CASSKGAYKNTEAFF
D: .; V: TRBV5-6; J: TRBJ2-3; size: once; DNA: TGTGCCAGCAGCTCAATCAGCACAGATACGCAGTATTTT; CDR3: CASSSISTDTQYF
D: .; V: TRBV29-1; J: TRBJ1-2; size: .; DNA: TGCAGCGCTGGGGAGGTTGGAGGCTATGGCTACACCTTC; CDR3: CSAGEVGGYGYTF
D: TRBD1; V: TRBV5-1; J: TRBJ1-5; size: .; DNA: TGCGCCAGCAGCCTCCTCCCTTGGGACAGTGGGAGAGATCAGCCCCAGCATTTT; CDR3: CASSLLPWDSGRDQPQHF
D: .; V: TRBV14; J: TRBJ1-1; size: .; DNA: TGTGCCAGCAGCCAATGGGAAGGACAGACTGAAGCTTTCTTT; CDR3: CASSQWEGQTEAFF
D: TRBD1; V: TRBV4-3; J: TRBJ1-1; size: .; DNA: TGCGCCAGCAGCCGGGACAGGGAGAACACTGAAGCTTTCTTT; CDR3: CASSRDRENTEAFF
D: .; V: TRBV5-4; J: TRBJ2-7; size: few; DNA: TGTGCCAGCAGCTTGGTCGTGGAGGGTGAGCAGTACTTC; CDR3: CASSLVVEGEQYF
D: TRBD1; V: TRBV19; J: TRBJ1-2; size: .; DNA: TGTGCCAGTAGTATACGGGGACAGAGCTATGGCTACACCTTC; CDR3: CASSIRGQSYGYTF
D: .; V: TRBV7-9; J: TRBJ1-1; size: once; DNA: TGTGCCAGCAGCTTAGGAGGAAAGACTGAAGCTTTCTTT; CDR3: CASSLGGKTEAFF
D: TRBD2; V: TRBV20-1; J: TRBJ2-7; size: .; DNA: TGCAGTGCTAGTTCTCCCCCGCGGGGGGGTTCCTACGAGCAGTACTTC; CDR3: CSASSPPRGGSYEQYF
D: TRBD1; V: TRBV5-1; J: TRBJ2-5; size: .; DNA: TGCGCCAGCAGCGGGACAGGGAATCCGAAAGAGACCCAGTACTTC; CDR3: CASSGTGNPKETQYF
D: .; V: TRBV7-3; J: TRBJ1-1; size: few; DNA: TGTGCCAGCAGCGACAACTCGGACACTGAAGCTTTCTTT; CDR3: CASSDNSDTEAFF
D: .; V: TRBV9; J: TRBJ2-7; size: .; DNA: TGTGCCAGCAGCGTAGGGGGGGAGGACGAGCAGTACTTC; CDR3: CASSVGGEDEQYF